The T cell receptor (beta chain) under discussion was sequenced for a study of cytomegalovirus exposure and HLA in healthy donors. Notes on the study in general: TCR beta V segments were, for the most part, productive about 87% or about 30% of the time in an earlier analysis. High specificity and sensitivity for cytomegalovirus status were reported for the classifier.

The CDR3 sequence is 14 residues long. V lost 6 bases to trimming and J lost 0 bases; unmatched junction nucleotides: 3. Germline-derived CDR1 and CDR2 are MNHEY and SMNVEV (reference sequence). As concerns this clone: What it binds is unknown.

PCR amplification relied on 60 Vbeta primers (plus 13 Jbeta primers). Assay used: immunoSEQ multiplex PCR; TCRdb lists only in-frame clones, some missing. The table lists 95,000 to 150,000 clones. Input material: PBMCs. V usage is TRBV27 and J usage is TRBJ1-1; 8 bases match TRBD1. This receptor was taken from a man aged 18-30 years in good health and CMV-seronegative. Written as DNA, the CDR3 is TGTGCCAGCAGACGGGACAGGATGAACACTGAAGCTTTCTTT. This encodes CASRRDRMNTEAFF.